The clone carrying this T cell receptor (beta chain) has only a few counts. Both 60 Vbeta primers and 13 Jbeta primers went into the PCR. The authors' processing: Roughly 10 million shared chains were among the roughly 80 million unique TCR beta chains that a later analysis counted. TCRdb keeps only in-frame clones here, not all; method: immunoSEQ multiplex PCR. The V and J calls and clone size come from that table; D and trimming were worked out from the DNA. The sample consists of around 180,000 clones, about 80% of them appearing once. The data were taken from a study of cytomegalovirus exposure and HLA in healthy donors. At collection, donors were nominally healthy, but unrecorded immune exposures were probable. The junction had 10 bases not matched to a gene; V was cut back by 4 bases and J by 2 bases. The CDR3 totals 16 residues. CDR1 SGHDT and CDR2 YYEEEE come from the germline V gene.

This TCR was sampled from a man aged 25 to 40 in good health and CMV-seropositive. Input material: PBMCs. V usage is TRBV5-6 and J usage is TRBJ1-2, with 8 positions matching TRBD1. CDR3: CASSPRTGYGNYGYTF. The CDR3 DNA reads TGTGCCAGCAGCCCCCGGACAGGGTATGGCAACTATGGCTACACCTTC.